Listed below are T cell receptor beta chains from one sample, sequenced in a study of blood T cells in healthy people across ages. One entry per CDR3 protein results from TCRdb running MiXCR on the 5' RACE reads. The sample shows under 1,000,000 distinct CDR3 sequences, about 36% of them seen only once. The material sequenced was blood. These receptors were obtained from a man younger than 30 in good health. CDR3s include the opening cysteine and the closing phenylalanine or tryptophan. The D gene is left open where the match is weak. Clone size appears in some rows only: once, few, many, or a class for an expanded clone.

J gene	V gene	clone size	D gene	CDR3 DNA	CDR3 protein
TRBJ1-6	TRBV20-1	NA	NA	TGCAGTGCCCAGGGTCCCTTTAATTCACCCCCCCACTTT	CSAQGPFNSPPHF
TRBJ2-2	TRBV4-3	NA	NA	TGCGCCAGCAGCCAAGATCCGCGGTCCTCCGGGGGCAGCACCGGGGAGCTGTTTTTT	CASSQDPRSSGGSTGELFF
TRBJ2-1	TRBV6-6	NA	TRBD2	TGTACCAGCAGACCTAGCGGGGTCTCCTACAATGAGCAGTTCTTC	CTSRPSGVSYNEQFF
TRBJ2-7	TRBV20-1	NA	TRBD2	TGCAGTGCTGGGCTTCTAGCGGGGGCCTACAATGAGCAGTACTTC	CSAGLLAGAYNEQYF
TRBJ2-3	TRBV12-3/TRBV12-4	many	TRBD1	TGTGCCAGCAGTCCCGGACAGGGTTTAGGGGGAGATACGCAGTATTTT	CASSPGQGLGGDTQYF
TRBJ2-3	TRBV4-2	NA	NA	TGTGTCAGCAGCCCCCGGGCGAACTCTGGCAATACGCAGTATTTT	CVSSPRANSGNTQYF
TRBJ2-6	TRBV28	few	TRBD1	TGTGCCAGCAGACGGACAGGGAGGCTCTCTGGGGCCAACGTCCTGACTTTC	CASRRTGRLSGANVLTF
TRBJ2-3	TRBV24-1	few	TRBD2	TGTGCCACCAGTGGCCGACTAGCGGGGCCTACGCCCGAAGATACGCAGTATTTT	CATSGRLAGPTPEDTQYF
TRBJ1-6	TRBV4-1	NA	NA	TGCGCCAGCAGCCATGGGGGGGAGTATTCACCCCTCCACTTT	CASSHGGEYSPLHF
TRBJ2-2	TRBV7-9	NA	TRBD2	TGTGCCAGCAGCTTTGCGGGGGTGAACACCGGGGAGCTGTTTTTT	CASSFAGVNTGELFF
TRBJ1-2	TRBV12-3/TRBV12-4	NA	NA	TGTGCCAGCAGTTTAGGTCTGTATGGCCACACCTTC	CASSLGLYGHTF
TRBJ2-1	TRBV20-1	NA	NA	TGCGGTGCTCCCATCAGGAACAATGAGCAGTTCTTC	CGAPIRNNEQFF
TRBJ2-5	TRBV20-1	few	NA	TGCAGTGCTAGTAGGACGGTGAGAGAGACCCAGTACTTC	CSASRTVRETQYF
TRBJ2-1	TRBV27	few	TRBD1	TGTGCCAGCAGTTTATCGAGGGGACAGGGGGCTCGGGGTGAGCAGTTCTTC	CASSLSRGQGARGEQFF
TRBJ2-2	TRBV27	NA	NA	TGTGCCAGCAGGTTGTTGGGCAGGGGGGCGCCGGGTTTAGAACTGTTTTTT	CASRLLGRGAPGLELFF
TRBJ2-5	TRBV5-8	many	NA	TGTGCCAGCAGAAGCGGGTTGGAGACCCAGTACTTC	CASRSGLETQYF
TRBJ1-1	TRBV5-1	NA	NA	TGCGCCAGCAGCTTGGTGGGGGTTGGGGGCACTGAAGTTTTCTTT	CASSLVGVGGTEVFF
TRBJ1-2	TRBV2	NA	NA	TGTGCCAGCAGTGATGCCGGGGAGTTCTATGGCTACACCTTC	CASSDAGEFYGYTF
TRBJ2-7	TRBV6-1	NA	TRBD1	TGTGCCAGCAGTGGGCGACAGGGGGTCCCCTACGAGCAGTACTTC	CASSGRQGVPYEQYF
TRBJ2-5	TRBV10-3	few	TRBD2	TGTGCCATCAGTGAGTCCGGGACTAGGTCAGAGACCCAGTACTTC	CAISESGTRSETQYF
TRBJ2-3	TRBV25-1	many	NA	TGTGCCAGCAGTGCCATCACGCGGGCCAGTGTTACAGATACGCAGTATTTT	CASSAITRASVTDTQYF
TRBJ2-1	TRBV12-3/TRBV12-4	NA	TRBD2	TGTGCCAGCAGTTTCCGGACTAGCGAGAAAGAGACCCAGTTCTTC	CASSFRTSEKETQFF
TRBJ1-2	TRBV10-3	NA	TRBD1	TGTGCCACCGCGATTGGGACAGGGAACAACTATGGCTACACCTTC	CATAIGTGNNYGYTF
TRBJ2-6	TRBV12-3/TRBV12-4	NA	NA	TGTGCCAGCAGTTTAAGGGGCGGGATCAGCTCTGGGGCCAACGTCCTGACTTTC	CASSLRGGISSGANVLTF
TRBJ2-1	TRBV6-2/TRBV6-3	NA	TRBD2	TGTGCCAGCATCACGGGGGGAAATGAGCAGTTCTTC	CASITGGNEQFF
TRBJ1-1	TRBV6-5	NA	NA	TGTGCCAGCAGTTACTCGCTTCTAAAGGGGTCAGTCCGCGTGAACACTGAAGCTTTCTTT	CASSYSLLKGSVRVNTEAFF
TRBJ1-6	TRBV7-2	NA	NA	TGTGCCAGCAGCTTAGCGGCGGGAATGGAAAATTCACCCCTCCACTTT	CASSLAAGMENSPLHF
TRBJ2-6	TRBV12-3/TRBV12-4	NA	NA	TGTGCCAGCAGTGTTGGAGCTGGGGCCAACGTCCTGACTTTC	CASSVGAGANVLTF
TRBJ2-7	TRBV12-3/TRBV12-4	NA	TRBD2	TGTGCCAGCAGTAGTGGGCGGGAGGGTTACGAGCAGTACTTC	CASSSGREGYEQYF
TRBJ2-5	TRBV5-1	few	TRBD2	TGCGCCAGCAGCGTGGTTAGCGGGGTTTCGGAGACCCAGTACTTC	CASSVVSGVSETQYF
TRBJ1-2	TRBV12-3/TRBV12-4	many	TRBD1	TGTGCCAGCAGGATGGGACAGGGGAATGGCTACACCTTC	CASRMGQGNGYTF
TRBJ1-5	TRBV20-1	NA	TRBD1	TGCAGTGCTGGACAATGGGACAGTAGTGGTCAGCCCCAGCATTTT	CSAGQWDSSGQPQHF
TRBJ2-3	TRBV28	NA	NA	TGTGCCAGCCGTTGGGGGACCAGCACAGATACGCAGTATTTT	CASRWGTSTDTQYF
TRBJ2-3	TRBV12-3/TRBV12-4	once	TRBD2	TGTGCCAGCAGTTTCCAAGCGGGGGGGCAGACGCAGTATTTT	CASSFQAGGQTQYF
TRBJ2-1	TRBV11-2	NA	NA	TGTGCCAGCAGCTTAGAATTCAGCTACTACAATGAGCAGTTCTTC	CASSLEFSYYNEQFF